This TCR beta chain was profiled in a study of OX40 agonist ivuxolimab in advanced cancers. Whole-study context: Dosing consisted of intravenous ivuxolimab at 0.01 to 10 mg/kg every 2 weeks. Past anti-PD-1, anti-PD-L1 or anti-CTLA-4 therapy was accepted, and approximately 40% had received some.

Sequencing was performed with immunoSEQ multiplex PCR; in TCRdb, only in-frame clones are kept and a portion is missing. This table has about 93,000 clones, about 91% appearing once. CDR3 size: 14 residues. The V gene's germline CDR1 is SGHRS and CDR2 YFSETQ. After removal of 3 bases from V and 0 bases from J, the junction contained 0 bases not matched to a gene. The clonotype was recovered from an adult with an advanced solid tumor such as melanoma, head and neck, liver or kidney cancer. The sequenced sample was CD4+ or CD8+ T cells sorted from blood, obtained in a trial of the OX40 agonist ivuxolimab. This rearrangement joins TRBV5-1 to TRBJ1-3; 7 bases fit TRBD1. DNA of the CDR3: TGCGCCAGCAGCTGGGACAGCTCTGGAAACACCATATATTTT. It codes for CASSWDSSGNTIYF.